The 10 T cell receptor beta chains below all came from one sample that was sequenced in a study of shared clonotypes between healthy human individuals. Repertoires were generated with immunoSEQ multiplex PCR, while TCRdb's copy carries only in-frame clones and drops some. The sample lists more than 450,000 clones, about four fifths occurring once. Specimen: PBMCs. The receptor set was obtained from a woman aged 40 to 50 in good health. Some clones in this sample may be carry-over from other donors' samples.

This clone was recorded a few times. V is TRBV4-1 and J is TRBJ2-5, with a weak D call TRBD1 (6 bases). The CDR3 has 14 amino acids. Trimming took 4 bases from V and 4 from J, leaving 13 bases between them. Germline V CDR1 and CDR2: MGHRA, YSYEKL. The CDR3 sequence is CASSLGTPRETQYF. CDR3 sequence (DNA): TGCGCCAGCAGCCTCGGGACACCAAGAGAGACCCAGTACTTC.

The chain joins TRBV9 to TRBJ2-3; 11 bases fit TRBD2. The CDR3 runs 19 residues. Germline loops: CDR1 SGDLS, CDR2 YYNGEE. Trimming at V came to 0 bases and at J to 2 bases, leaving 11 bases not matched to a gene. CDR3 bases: TGTGCCAGCAGCGTAGGTGATAGCGGGAGGGCCGATTACACAGATACGCAGTATTTT. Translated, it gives CASSVGDSGRADYTDTQYF. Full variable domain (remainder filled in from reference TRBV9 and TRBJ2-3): DSGVTQTPKHLITATGQRVTLRCSPRSGDLSVYWYQQSLDQGLQFLIQYYNGEERAKGNILERFSAQQFPDLHSELNLSSLELGDSALYFCASSVGDSGRADYTDTQYFGPGTRLTVL.

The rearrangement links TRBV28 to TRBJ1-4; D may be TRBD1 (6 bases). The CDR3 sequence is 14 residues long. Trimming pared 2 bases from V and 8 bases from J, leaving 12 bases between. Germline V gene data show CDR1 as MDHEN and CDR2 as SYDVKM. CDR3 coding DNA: TGTGCCAGCAGTTTAGGGGGGCAAAGGGAAAAACTGTTTTTT. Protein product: CASSLGGQREKLFF.

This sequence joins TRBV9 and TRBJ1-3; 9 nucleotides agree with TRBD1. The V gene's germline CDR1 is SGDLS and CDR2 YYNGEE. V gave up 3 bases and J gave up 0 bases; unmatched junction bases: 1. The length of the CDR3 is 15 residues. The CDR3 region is CASSATGGSGNTIYF. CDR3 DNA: TGTGCCAGCAGCGCGACAGGGGGCTCTGGAAACACCATATATTTT.

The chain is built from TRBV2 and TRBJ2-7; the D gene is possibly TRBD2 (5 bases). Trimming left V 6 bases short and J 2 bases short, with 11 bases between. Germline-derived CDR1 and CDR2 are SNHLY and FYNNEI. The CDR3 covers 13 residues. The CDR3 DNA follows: TGTGCCAGCAGGGTCGGGGTAACCTACGAGCAGTACTTC. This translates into CASRVGVTYEQYF. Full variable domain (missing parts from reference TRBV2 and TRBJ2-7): EPEVTQTPSHQVTQMGQEVILRCVPISNHLYFYWYRQILGQKVEFLVSFYNNEISEKSEIFDDQFSVERPDGSNFTLKIRSTKLEDSAMYFCASRVGVTYEQYFGPGTRLTVT.

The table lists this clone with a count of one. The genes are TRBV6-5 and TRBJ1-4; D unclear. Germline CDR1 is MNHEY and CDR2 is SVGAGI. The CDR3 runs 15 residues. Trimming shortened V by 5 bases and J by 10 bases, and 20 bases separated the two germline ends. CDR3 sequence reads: CASSREGGRLGKLFF. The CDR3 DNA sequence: TGTGCCAGCAGTCGGGAGGGAGGAAGGCTTGGAAAACTGTTTTTT.

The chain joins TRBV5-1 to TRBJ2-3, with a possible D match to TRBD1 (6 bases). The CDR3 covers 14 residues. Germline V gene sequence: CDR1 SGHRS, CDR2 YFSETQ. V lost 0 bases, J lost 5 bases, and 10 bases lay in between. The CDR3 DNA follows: TGCGCCAGCAGCTTGGAAGGGGGACAAGATACGCAGTATTTT. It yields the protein CASSLEGGQDTQYF.

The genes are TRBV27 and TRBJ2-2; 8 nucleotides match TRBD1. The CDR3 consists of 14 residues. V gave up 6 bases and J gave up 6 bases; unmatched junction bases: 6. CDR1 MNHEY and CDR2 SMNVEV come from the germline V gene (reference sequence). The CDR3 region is CASRTPGQAGELFF. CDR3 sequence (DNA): TGTGCCAGCAGGACCCCGGGACAGGCCGGGGAGCTGTTTTTT.

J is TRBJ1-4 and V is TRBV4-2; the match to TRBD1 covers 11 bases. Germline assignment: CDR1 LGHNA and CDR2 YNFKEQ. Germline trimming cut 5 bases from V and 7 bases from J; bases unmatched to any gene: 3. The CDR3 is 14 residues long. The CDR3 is CASSEDRGLEKLFF. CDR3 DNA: TGTGCCAGCAGCGAGGACAGGGGGCTTGAAAAACTGTTTTTT.

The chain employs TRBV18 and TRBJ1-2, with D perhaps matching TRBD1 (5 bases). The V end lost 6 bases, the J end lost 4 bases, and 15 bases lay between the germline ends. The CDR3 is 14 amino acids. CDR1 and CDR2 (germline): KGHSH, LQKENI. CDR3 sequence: CASSPGTEAYGYTF. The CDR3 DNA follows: TGTGCCAGCTCCCCGGGGACGGAAGCCTATGGCTACACCTTC.